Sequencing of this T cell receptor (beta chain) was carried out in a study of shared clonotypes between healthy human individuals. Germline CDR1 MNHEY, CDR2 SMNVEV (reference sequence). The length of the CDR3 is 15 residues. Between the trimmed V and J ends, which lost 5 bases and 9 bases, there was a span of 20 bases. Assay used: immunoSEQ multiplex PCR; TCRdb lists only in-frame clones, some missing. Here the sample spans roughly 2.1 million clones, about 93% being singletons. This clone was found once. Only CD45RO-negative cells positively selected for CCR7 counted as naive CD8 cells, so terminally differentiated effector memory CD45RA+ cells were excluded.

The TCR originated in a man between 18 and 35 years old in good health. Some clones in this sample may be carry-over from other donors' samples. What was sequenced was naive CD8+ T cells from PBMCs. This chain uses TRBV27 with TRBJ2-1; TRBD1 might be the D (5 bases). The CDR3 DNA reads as TGTGCCAGCAGTGGGGCCCTTGGGTACCGGAGTGAGCAGTTCTTC. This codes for CASSGALGYRSEQFF.